These T cell receptor beta chains were read from a single sample in a study of blood T cell repertoires in COVID-19. Sequencing was performed with immunoSEQ multiplex PCR; in TCRdb, only in-frame clones are kept and a portion is missing. The sample holds approximately 86,000 clones, around four fifths seen once. The sequenced sample consisted of peripheral blood. These receptors were collected from a man aged 45 to 65 with acute or convalescent COVID-19. The CDR3 runs from the conserved cysteine through the conserved F or W. A D gene is named only where the DNA matches it firmly. Clone size is shown for a subset of rows, as once, few, many or a class of expanded clone.

V gene	J gene	D gene	clone size	CDR3 DNA	CDR3 protein
TRBV7-2	TRBJ1-1	TRBD1	.	TGTGCCAGCAGCTTAGCCCGAGACAGGGCAACTTTCTTT	CASSLARDRATFF
TRBV7-9	TRBJ2-7	TRBD2	.	TGTGCCAGCAGCCCTTTTAGCGGGACTACCTACGAGCAGTACTTC	CASSPFSGTTYEQYF
TRBV6-5	TRBJ2-5	.	.	TGTGCCAGCTCTTCCCAACGAGAAGAGACCCAGTACTTC	CASSSQREETQYF
TRBV28	TRBJ2-1	TRBD2	.	TGTGCCAGCAGCCTAGCGGGCTCTCTGGGGGATGAGCAGTTCTTC	CASSLAGSLGDEQFF
TRBV5-4	TRBJ2-5	TRBD1	.	TGTGCCAGCAGCTTAGGACAGGGGGCCCGAGAGACCCAGTACTTC	CASSLGQGARETQYF
TRBV6-5	TRBJ2-7	TRBD2	.	TGTGCCAGCAGTTCGTCTAGCGGGAGCTCCTACGAGCAGTACTTC	CASSSSSGSSYEQYF
TRBV5-6	TRBJ1-1	TRBD1	few	TGTGCCAGCAGCGTGACAGGGATTATCATGAACACTGAAGCTTTCTTT	CASSVTGIIMNTEAFF
TRBV7-6	TRBJ1-1	.	once	TGTGCCAGCAGCTTAGATACAGGGTTGAACACTGAAGCTTTCTTT	CASSLDTGLNTEAFF
TRBV6-5	TRBJ2-1	.	.	TGTGCCAGCAGTTACTCGGAGTCTGAGCAGTTCTTC	CASSYSESEQFF
TRBV4-1	TRBJ2-5	TRBD2	.	TGCGCCAGCAGCAAAATCAACCTCGGACTAGCGGGGGGAGAGACCCAGTACTTC	CASSKINLGLAGGETQYF